This T cell receptor (beta chain) derives from a study of T cells in localized non-small cell lung cancer (dated by TCRdb to 2019 to 2021). About the study as a whole: The study examined T cell repertoires in under 300 patients with early-stage NSCLC and compared tumors with uninvolved tumor-adjacent lungs. Of the NSCLC patients, roughly 130 were male and approximately 100 were female, and the mean age was about 69 years. The cohort comprised 200 to 300 treatment-naïve NSCLC patients with resected, localized lung tumors. Broader findings and caveats from the paper: Since the design was exploratory, TCR variables were selected using unadjusted p-values with no false-discovery rate correction. A median of approximately 50 of the top 100 tumor clones turned up in the paired uninvolved adjacent lung, and 25 to 35 of those clones also ranked among the top 100 of that same adjacent lung. Uninvolved tumor-adjacent lung showed the highest T cell clonality, higher than tumor, which suggests more focused antigenic responses in the uninvolved tumor-adjacent lung. Longer overall survival was associated with higher T cell density in blood, whereas shorter survival was associated with higher clonality in adjacent lung. Because multi-region sequencing of the tumors was not done, intratumor heterogeneity could not be ruled out.

At diagnosis, tumor, uninvolved tumor-adjacent lung and peripheral blood were collected and then preserved as a mix of FFPE and fresh-frozen material. For TCR repertoire profiling, the blood samples were analyzed as peripheral blood mononuclear cells. Worth noting for this clone: Its antigen is not yet known. The record has no base qualities; no much larger clone is one base away.

The immunoSEQ Assay was used to sequence TCR beta CDR3 regions from DNA. Per the original workflow: To compute T cell density, TCR beta template counts were normalized to usable DNA, which was estimated by amplifying housekeeping genes. Richness was estimated using the preseqR package, with extrapolation to 400,000 templates for PBMC samples and to 120,000 templates for tissue samples. Clonality was taken to be one minus Pielou's evenness. Tissue-enriched TCRs were identified through differential abundance testing performed on productive amino-acid clonotypes, with a minimum total count of 5 and an alpha of 0.1. Repertoire overlap between compartments was quantified with the Jaccard Index and Morisita Overlap Index. GLIPH grouped TCR beta CDR3s together with public tetramer-defined viral CDR3s, and a viral motif had to include at least three viral sequences and also show V-gene enrichment. This is the immuneACCESS table as TCRdb keeps it, with only in-frame sequences that have V and J called. A part of the clones is gone; compared with another copy, unresolved V genes explain less than half, and the rest is unexplained. For V, J and clone size, that table is used; D and trimming come from the DNA. This sample holds under 40,000 clones; about nine tenths were observed only once. The ten largest clonotypes hold around 3.9% of the sample.

The CDR3, from cysteine to phenylalanine, totals 14 residues. Only CDR3 DNA is held: 42 bases, read in frame from base 1. The V end loses 2 bases and the J end loses 0 bases, and a stretch of 9 bases separates them. The germline V gene sets CDR1 to SGHDT and CDR2 to YYEEEE. The specimen was peripheral blood, collected before any cancer treatment. The chain uses TRBV5-6 and TRBJ2-7; TRBD2 is possibly the D segment (5 matching bases). The receptor comes from a male donor older than 55 with stage III lung adenocarcinoma. The nucleotide sequence is TGTGCCAGCAGCTTTAGTGGGAGCTCCTACGAGCAGTACTTC. This codes for CASSFSGSSYEQYF.